These T cell receptor beta chains were read from a single sample in a study of T cells in Graves' hyperthyroidism and ophthalmopathy. TCRdb reanalysed the multiplex PCR reads using MiXCR and keeps one entry per CDR3 protein. The data contain about 330,000 distinct CDR3 sequences, approximately 13% of them singletons. Source material: blood. Receptor source: a woman aged 40 to 50 with Graves' ophthalmopathy. The CDR3 runs from the conserved cysteine through the conserved F or W. A D gene is named only where the DNA matches it firmly. Size tells how often a clone was seen (once, few, many) or the class of an expanded clone, and some rows leave it out.

v_gene	d_gene	abundance	j_gene	len	CDR3nt	CDR3aa
TRBV20-1	NA	few	TRBJ1-3	14	TGCAGTGCTAGAGACCCGACTAGAGGGGACACCATATATTTT	CSARDPTRGDTIYF
TRBV27	TRBD1	many	TRBJ2-2	16	TGTGCCAGCAGTTTGTTTCGGACAGGGAGCACCGGGGAGCTGTTTTTT	CASSLFRTGSTGELFF
TRBV15	TRBD1	NA	TRBJ2-7	14	TGTGCCACCAGCAGAACAGGGGGCGGTTACGAGCAGTACTTC	CATSRTGGGYEQYF
TRBV20-1	NA	few	TRBJ1-1	14	TGCAGTGCTAGAGGGTCATCCATGAACACTGAAGCTTTCTTT	CSARGSSMNTEAFF
TRBV27	NA	NA	TRBJ2-1	13	TGTGCCAGCAGTTTGGCCGCCTACAATGAGCAGTTCTTC	CASSLAAYNEQFF
TRBV7-9	NA	NA	TRBJ2-1	13	TGTGCCAGCAGCCCCCCGGCCGCCGATGAGCAGTTCTTC	CASSPPAADEQFF
TRBV19	NA	many	TRBJ1-1	16	TGTGCCAGTAGTAGGGGTACAGGGCAAGCGGGGACTGAAGCTTTCTTT	CASSRGTGQAGTEAFF
TRBV2	NA	many	TRBJ2-7	15	TGTGCCAGCAGTCCTAGACAGGGAGGAACCTACGAGCAGTACTTC	CASSPRQGGTYEQYF
TRBV11-2	TRBD1	once	TRBJ2-6	19	TGTGCCAGCAGCCTCTCAGTCGTCGAGGGGGCATCAGGGGCCAACGTCCTGACTTTC	CASSLSVVEGASGANVLTF
TRBV6-1	NA	many	TRBJ1-5	17	TGTGCCAGCAGTTCCTCCGTGGGGGCGAGGCCAAATCAGCCCCAGCATTTT	CASSSSVGARPNQPQHF
TRBV13	TRBD2	few	TRBJ2-3	17	TGTGCCAGCAGCTTGGAGCATCTAGCGGGACTTACAGATACGCAGTATTTT	CASSLEHLAGLTDTQYF
TRBV10-2	TRBD2	many	TRBJ2-3	15	TGCGCCAGCACTAGCGGGGGGGGAAGCACAGATACGCAGTATTTT	CASTSGGGSTDTQYF
TRBV7-6	NA	few	TRBJ1-3	16	TGTGCCAGCAGCTTAGCGCGGGCGAGCTCTGGAAACACCATATATTTT	CASSLARASSGNTIYF
TRBV3-1	NA	many	TRBJ2-7	14	TGTGCCAGCAGCCAAGTAAGGGCCCCCTACGAGCAGTACTTC	CASSQVRAPYEQYF
TRBV6-1	NA	many	TRBJ1-1	11	TGTGCCAGCAGTGAAACAGTCGTTGCTTTCTTT	CASSETVVAFF
TRBV3-1	NA	few	TRBJ1-2	16	TGTGCCAGCAGCCAAGATCGCCCAGGGTTTGGCTATGGCTACACCTTC	CASSQDRPGFGYGYTF
TRBV6-5	NA	many	TRBJ2-3	14	TGTGCCAGCAGTTACTCGAGGTGGACAGATACGCAGTATTTT	CASSYSRWTDTQYF
TRBV12-3/TRBV12-4	TRBD1	many	TRBJ2-6	17	TGTGCCAGCACTCAGACAGGGGGGTCCTCTGGGGCCAACGTCCTGACTTTC	CASTQTGGSSGANVLTF
TRBV29-1	TRBD1	many	TRBJ1-4	13	TGCAGCGCCCTGGGACAGTCTAATGAAAAACTGTTTTTT	CSALGQSNEKLFF
TRBV12-5	NA	many	TRBJ1-3	13	TGTGCTAGTGGCCCAACTCGGGGAAACACCATATATTTT	CASGPTRGNTIYF
TRBV7-8	NA	many	TRBJ1-5	13	TGTGCCAGCAGCCAGAGGGGTGGACAGCCCCAGCATTTT	CASSQRGGQPQHF
TRBV6-5	NA	many	TRBJ2-5	15	TGTGCCAGCAGTTACAGGACGGGGGGCCGGGAGACCCAGTACTTC	CASSYRTGGRETQYF
TRBV6-1	NA	many	TRBJ2-7	12	TGTGCCAGCTTGGACGGAATCTACGAGCAGTACTTC	CASLDGIYEQYF
TRBV7-9	TRBD1	few	TRBJ2-1	21	TGTGCCAGCAGCCCAAGCCCGGGACAGGGGTATACTAGCGGAAACTACAATGAGCAGTTCTTC	CASSPSPGQGYTSGNYNEQFF
TRBV12-3/TRBV12-4	NA	few	TRBJ2-7	12	TGTGCCAGCAGTTTAAACTTCTACGAGCAGTACTTC	CASSLNFYEQYF
TRBV27	TRBD2	many	TRBJ2-7	15	TGTGCCAGCAGTTTGATAGCGGGAGTATCCTACGAGCAGTACTTC	CASSLIAGVSYEQYF
TRBV6-1	NA	many	TRBJ2-7	15	TGTGCCAGCAGTGCCTACGGGGCCCGCTCCTACGAGCAGTACTTC	CASSAYGARSYEQYF
TRBV20-1	TRBD1	NA	TRBJ2-1	14	TGCAGTGCTAGAGCGGGACAGGGGGCGCGGGAGCAGTTCTTC	CSARAGQGAREQFF
TRBV5-1	TRBD1	few	TRBJ2-7	16	TGCGCCAGCAGCAAAGCGACAGGGTCACAGATCTACGAGCAGTACTTC	CASSKATGSQIYEQYF
TRBV5-6	TRBD1	NA	TRBJ2-5	14	TGTGCCAGCAGCTCACAGGGGCTGGAGGAGACCCAGTACTTC	CASSSQGLEETQYF
TRBV5-5	NA	many	TRBJ1-4	15	TGTGCCAGCAGCTTCCAAGGCAGGGAGAATGAAAAACTGTTTTTT	CASSFQGRENEKLFF
TRBV12-3/TRBV12-4	NA	many	TRBJ2-7	12	TGTGCCAGCAGTACCGACAGGTTCGGGCAGTACTTC	CASSTDRFGQYF
TRBV27	TRBD2	many	TRBJ2-7	14	TGTGCCAGCAAAAAGGGACTACTCTCCTACGAGCAGTACTTC	CASKKGLLSYEQYF
TRBV7-9	NA	many	TRBJ2-7	16	TGTGCCAGCAGCTTATGGAGAGGGGCAGAGACCTACGAGCAGTACTTC	CASSLWRGAETYEQYF
TRBV6-1	NA	NA	TRBJ1-5	15	TGTGCCAGCAGACTGAGGGAATATAGCAATCAGCCCCAGCATTTT	CASRLREYSNQPQHF
TRBV3-1	TRBD2	NA	TRBJ2-4	15	TGTGCCAGCAGCGGGACTAGCGGGAGGTATGGCATTCAGTACTTC	CASSGTSGRYGIQYF
TRBV11-3	NA	few	TRBJ1-6	15	TGTGCCAGCAGCTTAACCCGCGGGGGCCGGTCACCCCTCCACTTT	CASSLTRGGRSPLHF
TRBV7-2	TRBD1	NA	TRBJ2-2	14	TGTGCCAGCAGCTGGGACAGGGGGACCGGGGAGCTGTTTTTT	CASSWDRGTGELFF
TRBV4-2	NA	many	TRBJ2-1	14	TGTGCCAGCAGCCAAGCTGTGAGAGGGGATGAGCAGTTCTTC	CASSQAVRGDEQFF
TRBV25-1	TRBD1	many	TRBJ2-1	19	TGTGCCAGCAGTGGCCCTCATCCGGGACAGCCACAGAACTACAATGAGCAGTTCTTC	CASSGPHPGQPQNYNEQFF
TRBV20-1	TRBD2	few	TRBJ2-3	15	TGCAGTGCCACAAAAGTAGCGGGGGGGGTTGATACGCAGTATTTT	CSATKVAGGVDTQYF
TRBV12-3/TRBV12-4	NA	many	TRBJ2-2	15	TGTGCCAGCAGTTCGGGCACACCGAACACCGGGGAGCTGTTTTTT	CASSSGTPNTGELFF
TRBV18	NA	NA	TRBJ2-7	12	TGTGCCAGCTCACGAAACCCCTACGAGCAGTACTTC	CASSRNPYEQYF
TRBV7-2	NA	NA	TRBJ1-1	12	TGTGCCAGCAGCCCCCGACAGGCGGCAGCTTTCTTT	CASSPRQAAAFF
TRBV11-1	TRBD1	many	TRBJ2-7	13	TGTGCCAGCAGCTTGGCTCGGACAGGCGAGCAGTACTTC	CASSLARTGEQYF
TRBV5-1	TRBD1	many	TRBJ1-2	15	TGCGCCAGCAGCCCAGGACAGGGGTTGAGCCTTGGCTACACCTTC	CASSPGQGLSLGYTF
TRBV15	TRBD2	few	TRBJ2-3	16	TGTGCCACCAGCGGCCTTAGCGGGAGTAGCACAGATACGCAGTATTTT	CATSGLSGSSTDTQYF
TRBV28	TRBD1	many	TRBJ2-7	14	TGTGCCAGCAGTCAGACAGGGAGCTCCTACGAGCAGTACTTC	CASSQTGSSYEQYF
TRBV27	NA	few	TRBJ2-3	14	TGTGCCAGCAGTTTGGTTTCCCTGGGCTATACGCAGTATTTT	CASSLVSLGYTQYF
TRBV6-1	TRBD2	many	TRBJ2-5	14	TGTGCCAGCAGCTATACTAGCGGACAAGAGACCCAGTACTTC	CASSYTSGQETQYF
TRBV6-1	TRBD1	few	TRBJ1-5	20	TGTGCCAGCAGCCCCAGAGACCCCGGGACAGGGGAGACGGGCAATCAGCCCCAGCATTTT	CASSPRDPGTGETGNQPQHF
TRBV6-5	TRBD2	many	TRBJ2-3	16	TGTGCCAGCAGTTACTTTGCGGGGGGGCTGACAGATACGCAGTATTTT	CASSYFAGGLTDTQYF
TRBV4-1	NA	few	TRBJ2-7	13	TGCGCCAGCAGCCATACTGTTACCTACGAGCAGTACTTC	CASSHTVTYEQYF
TRBV20-1	NA	NA	TRBJ1-1	13	TGCAGTGCTAGGCGGCAGGGGTCGACTGAAGCCTTCTTT	CSARRQGSTEAFF
TRBV10-3	NA	NA	TRBJ1-1	13	TGTGCCATCAGCCGACAGGTTAACACTGAAGCTTTCTTT	CAISRQVNTEAFF
TRBV19	NA	few	TRBJ1-5	12	TGTGCCAGTAAAGACAGCAATCAGCCCCAGCATTTT	CASKDSNQPQHF
TRBV14	TRBD2	NA	TRBJ2-3	15	TGTGCCAGCAGCCAATATGGGGGGGGTGCAGATACGCAGTATTTT	CASSQYGGGADTQYF